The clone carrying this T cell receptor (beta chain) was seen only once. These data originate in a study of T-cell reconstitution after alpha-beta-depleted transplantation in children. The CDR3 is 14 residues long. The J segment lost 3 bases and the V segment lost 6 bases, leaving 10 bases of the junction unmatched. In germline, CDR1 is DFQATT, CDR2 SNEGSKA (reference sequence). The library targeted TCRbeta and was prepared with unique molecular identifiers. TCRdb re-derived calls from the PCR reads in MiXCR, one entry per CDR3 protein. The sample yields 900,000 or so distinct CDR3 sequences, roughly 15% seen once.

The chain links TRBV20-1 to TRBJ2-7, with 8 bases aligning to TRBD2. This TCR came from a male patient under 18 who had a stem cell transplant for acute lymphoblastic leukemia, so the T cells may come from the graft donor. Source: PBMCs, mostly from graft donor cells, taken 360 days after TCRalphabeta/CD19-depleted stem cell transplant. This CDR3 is CSARVPGGNYEQYF. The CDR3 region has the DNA TGCAGTGCCCGGGTCCCGGGAGGGAACTACGAGCAGTACTTC.